What follows are 2 T cell receptor beta chains derived from one specimen sequenced in a study of T-cell memory formation after mild COVID-19. TCRdb fed the 5' RACE reads into MiXCR, producing one record per CDR3 protein. The data show fewer than 400,000 distinct CDR3 sequences, 16% seen once. Sequencing was done on a sample of PBMCs or a T cell subset sorted from them (not recorded which). All receptors derive from a man younger than 30 who had mild COVID-19 (a few samples of this study predate the infection). Cell type and time point are not known.

In this sample, this clonotype turned up a few times. The V gene is TRBV29-1, the J gene TRBJ2-3; TRBD2 matches at 8 bases. The V gene end was trimmed by 5 bases and the J gene end by 1 base; junction bases not matched to a gene: 2. This CDR3 comprises 13 residues. The germline V gene encodes CDR1 SQVTM and CDR2 ANQGSEA. The chain's CDR3 is CSVTAGGTDTQYF. The CDR3 coding sequence is TGCAGCGTTACAGCGGGGGGCACAGATACGCAGTATTTT.

This clonotype was seen a handful of times. This chain joins TRBV7-8 and TRBJ2-1; TRBD2 aligns across 9 bases. The V and J ends lost 5 bases and 8 bases, in that order; junction bases with no gene match: 10. The CDR3 consists of 15 residues. CDR1 is SGHVS, CDR2 FQNEAQ, per germline. CDR3 residues: CASSPDSGTSYEQFF. CDR3 bases: TGTGCCAGCAGCCCCGACTCCGGGACTAGCTATGAGCAGTTCTTC. The full variable domain, with the rest looked up from reference TRBV7-8 and TRBJ2-1, is GAGVSQSPRYKVAKRGQDVALRCDPISGHVSLFWYQQALGQGPEFLTYFQNEAQLDKSGLPSDRFFAERPEGSVSTLKIQRTQQEDSAVYLCASSPDSGTSYEQFFGPGTRLTVL.